The rows below give T cell receptor beta chains drawn from one sample of a study of T cells in Graves' hyperthyroidism and ophthalmopathy. TCRdb independently ran MiXCR on the multiplex PCR reads; one entry per CDR3 protein. The profile shows 700,000 to 950,000 distinct CDR3 sequences, approximately 36% of them singletons. The specimen sequenced was blood. These receptors came from a woman in her thirties or forties with Graves' hyperthyroidism. Each CDR3 is given with its conserved first and last residue. The D gene is left open where the match is weak. A clone size is listed for some rows: how often the clone was seen (once, few, many), or a class if it is expanded.

TRBV19	TRBJ1-5	TRBD1	NA	TGTGCCAGTAGTCCGGGACAGGGATTTCAGCCCCAGCATTTT	CASSPGQGFQPQHF
TRBV7-3	TRBJ1-3	NA	NA	TGTGCCAGCAGCTCTACGGGAGCGGCGGGTAACACCATATATTTT	CASSSTGAAGNTIYF
TRBV7-2	TRBJ1-6	NA	NA	TGCGCCAGCAGCCCAGGAGGTGCCCGTTCCTATAATTCACCCCTCCACTTT	CASSPGGARSYNSPLHF
TRBV7-9	TRBJ2-5	NA	NA	TGTGCCAGCAGCTTGGCGGTTACCGACTTTGCCCCTCAAGAGACCCAGTACTTC	CASSLAVTDFAPQETQYF
TRBV10-3	TRBJ2-2	NA	NA	TGTGCCATCAGTCAAGACGGAGTTGGGCCCGGGGAGCTGTTTTTT	CAISQDGVGPGELFF
TRBV7-6	TRBJ2-7	TRBD2	NA	TGTGCCAGCAGTTTGGCGGCGCTAGCGGGGGCCTACGAGCAGTACTTC	CASSLAALAGAYEQYF
TRBV25-1	TRBJ1-3	TRBD1	few	TGTGCCAGCGGAAACCAGGGATACAGGGGTCCGTCTGGAAACACCATATATTTT	CASGNQGYRGPSGNTIYF
TRBV25-1	TRBJ1-1	NA	many	TGTGCCAGCAGAAGGGGGGGGGCCACTGAAGCTTTCTTT	CASRRGGATEAFF
TRBV7-9	TRBJ1-1	TRBD1	NA	TGTGCCAGCAGCTCACGACAGGGTAGAAACACTGAAGCTTTCTTT	CASSSRQGRNTEAFF
TRBV10-3	TRBJ1-1	NA	many	TGTGCCATCCGCAACTCGGGCGGGAACACTGAAGCTTTCTTT	CAIRNSGGNTEAFF
TRBV29-1	TRBJ2-7	NA	NA	TGCAGCGTTCAATTTGGGGTCTACGAGCAGTACTTC	CSVQFGVYEQYF
TRBV12-3/TRBV12-4	TRBJ1-1	TRBD1	NA	TGTGCCAGCAGACCCAGGGGGAACGAGAACACTGAAGCTTTCTTT	CASRPRGNENTEAFF
TRBV12-3/TRBV12-4	TRBJ1-1	NA	few	TGTGCCAGCAGCCAAGATACGCGACATGAAGCTTTCTTT	CASSQDTRHEAFF
TRBV6-5	TRBJ2-2	TRBD2	NA	TGTGCCAGCAGTTCCCCGCGGGAGAGCACCGGGGAGCTGTTTTTT	CASSSPRESTGELFF
TRBV27	TRBJ2-6	NA	NA	TGTGCCACCTCTCTAAACCGGGTTCCTTCCATCTCTGGGGCCAACGTCCTGACTTTC	CATSLNRVPSISGANVLTF
TRBV20-1	TRBJ1-2	TRBD1	NA	TGCAGTGCTAGAGACCCACAGGGGGCGGTTTGGTACACCTTC	CSARDPQGAVWYTF
TRBV5-6	TRBJ2-7	NA	few	TGTGCCAGCTCGAGGGGTGGGATATACGAGCAGTACTTC	CASSRGGIYEQYF
TRBV2	TRBJ2-2	NA	many	TGTGCCAGCAGCCCGGAGGAGAACACCGGGGAGCTGTTTTTT	CASSPEENTGELFF
TRBV2	TRBJ2-7	NA	few	TGTGCCAGCAGTTACGAGGGCAGGCACCCCTACGAGCAGTACTTC	CASSYEGRHPYEQYF
TRBV24-1	TRBJ1-2	NA	many	TGTGCCACCAGTGATTCCAGGATGAATGGCTACACCTTC	CATSDSRMNGYTF
TRBV10-3	TRBJ2-2	NA	many	TGTGCCATCAGTGAATCCCCGGGGAAAGGGTCCGGGGAGCTGTTTTTT	CAISESPGKGSGELFF
TRBV12-3/TRBV12-4	TRBJ1-3	NA	many	TGTGCCAGCAGTTACGGGGTTCGTACTGGAAACACCATATATTTT	CASSYGVRTGNTIYF
TRBV10-3	TRBJ2-5	NA	once	TGTGCCATCAGTCAGGACGGGCAAGAGACCCAGTACTTC	CAISQDGQETQYF
TRBV20-1	TRBJ1-2	NA	few	TGCAGTGCTAGAGACGCTTTCTGGGGGGACTATGGCTACACCTTC	CSARDAFWGDYGYTF
TRBV10-3	TRBJ1-2	TRBD1	NA	TGTGCCAGCAGCTTTTGGGACAGGGTCACTAACTATGGCTACACCTTC	CASSFWDRVTNYGYTF
TRBV5-4	TRBJ1-4	NA	few	TGTGCCAGCAGCTCTGCCGGGACGGGGAATGAAAAACTGTTTTTT	CASSSAGTGNEKLFF
TRBV7-2	TRBJ1-4	NA	NA	TGTGCCAGCAGCCTCTTATGTTGGACTAATGAAAAACTGTTTTTT	CASSLLCWTNEKLFF
TRBV7-2	TRBJ1-1	NA	NA	TGTGCCAGCAGCTCCTCCCTCGGGGTGGAAGCTTTCTTT	CASSSSLGVEAFF
TRBV12-3/TRBV12-4	TRBJ1-4	TRBD1	few	TGTGCCAGCAGGCTAACAGGGGCAACTAATGAAAAACTGTTTTTT	CASRLTGATNEKLFF
TRBV19	TRBJ2-3	TRBD2	NA	TGTGCCAGTACTCAAGACGGGACTAGTTTCAGGGGGCAGTATTTT	CASTQDGTSFRGQYF
TRBV7-2	TRBJ2-5	TRBD2	many	TGTGCCAGCAGCTTAGTCGGGGGGGCCCGAGAGACCCAGTACTTC	CASSLVGGARETQYF
TRBV7-9	TRBJ2-6	NA	many	TGTGCCAGCAGCTTGTTCATCAGGGTCTACTCTGGGGCCAACGTCCTGACTTTC	CASSLFIRVYSGANVLTF
TRBV6-2/TRBV6-3	TRBJ1-2	NA	NA	TGTGCCAGCAGTAAACGGAGGGTCTATGGCTACACCTTC	CASSKRRVYGYTF
TRBV19	TRBJ1-5	TRBD1	many	TGTGCCAGCGGACAGGGCCAAAACCAGCCCCAGCATTTT	CASGQGQNQPQHF
TRBV2	TRBJ2-5	NA	few	TGTGCCAGCTGGGGGACTCAGTACTTC	CASWGTQYF
TRBV29-1	TRBJ1-2	NA	NA	TGCAGCGTTGAACTAAATGGGCCCAGTCCGACGGGTGGCTACACCTTC	CSVELNGPSPTGGYTF
TRBV5-1	TRBJ2-5	TRBD2	few	TGCGCCAGCAGCTTAAACCCTAGCGGGGGGGAAGAGACCCAGTACTTC	CASSLNPSGGEETQYF
TRBV9	TRBJ1-3	TRBD1	many	TGTGCCAGCAGCGGCAGGGGGACTGGAAACACCATATATTTT	CASSGRGTGNTIYF
TRBV2	TRBJ1-3	TRBD1	many	TGTGCCAGTGCCGGGACAGGGGGCAGAAACACCATATATTTT	CASAGTGGRNTIYF
TRBV5-1	TRBJ1-4	TRBD1	many	TGCGCCAGCAGACGTGAGGGACAGGGAAATGAAAAACTGTTTTTT	CASRREGQGNEKLFF
TRBV24-1	TRBJ1-3	NA	many	TGTGCCACCAGTGATCCGGACAGCTCTGGAAACACCATATATTTT	CATSDPDSSGNTIYF
TRBV15	TRBJ2-5	NA	many	TGTGCCACCAGCACCAGCCCGGTGTGGGAGACCCAGTACTTC	CATSTSPVWETQYF
TRBV5-1	TRBJ2-7	TRBD1	many	TGCGCCAGCAGCTTGGACAGGGGGAGCGGGGAGCAGTACTTC	CASSLDRGSGEQYF
TRBV19	TRBJ1-1	NA	NA	TGTGCCAGTAGTATATCGGTGGGCAATGAAGCTTTCTTT	CASSISVGNEAFF
TRBV6-5	TRBJ1-4	TRBD1	NA	TGTGCCAGCAGTTTCAGGACAGGTTGGCGGAGTGAAAAACTGTTTTTT	CASSFRTGWRSEKLFF
TRBV3-1	TRBJ2-7	NA	NA	TGTGCCAGCAGCCAAGGCAATGGCAGCCCCTACGAGCAGTACTTC	CASSQGNGSPYEQYF
TRBV10-3	TRBJ2-7	NA	NA	TGTGCCACCCAATTTCAGGGACACGAGCAGTACTTC	CATQFQGHEQYF
TRBV2	TRBJ2-7	TRBD2	many	TGTGCCAGCCTCAGACTAGCGGGAGGGCCCTACGAGCAGTACTTC	CASLRLAGGPYEQYF
TRBV7-9	TRBJ1-1	NA	many	TGTGCCAGCAGCGGTCAACGAGTGGGGGGGCGAACTGAAGCTTTCTTT	CASSGQRVGGRTEAFF
TRBV6-1	TRBJ2-7	TRBD1	NA	TGTGCCAGCAGTCCAGGACAGGGGATCGAGCAGTACTTC	CASSPGQGIEQYF